The subject of this entry is one T cell receptor (beta chain). The data derive from a study of cytomegalovirus exposure and HLA in healthy donors. Sequenced by immunoSEQ multiplex PCR; TCRdb stores in-frame clones only, minus some. Of about 150,000 clones detected, about 94% appear once; the ten largest clones hold 1.5% to 2%. The V end lost 2 bases, the J end lost 5 bases, and 18 bases lay between the germline ends. The CDR3 has 16 amino acids. From germline, CDR1 is MNHEY and CDR2 SVGAGI. The sequence came from a man between 18 and 29 years old in good health and CMV-seropositive. The V and J genes are TRBV6-5 and TRBJ1-1; perhaps TRBD1 as D (5 bases). Material for sequencing was PBMCs. CDR3 in DNA: TGTGCCAGCAGTTACAGGTGGAGGGGCGAGAATACTGAAGCTTTCTTT. It translates to CASSYRWRGENTEAFF.